These 11 T cell receptor beta chains came from one sample sequenced in a study of cytomegalovirus exposure and HLA in healthy donors (dated by TCRdb to about 2017). The method behind the library was the immunoSEQ multiplex PCR assay. The table was pulled from immuneACCESS by TCRdb, which kept in-frame rearrangements only. Such tables lose some clones; where checked, under half of the loss comes from unresolved V genes, and the rest has no known cause. This sample comprises tens of thousands of clones, around 94% of them detected only once. Roughly 0.63% of the sample is held by the ten biggest clonotypes. The sample was PBMCs. All receptors come from a woman in her late teens or twenties in good health and CMV-seronegative.

For the CDR3, the DNA is TGTGCCAGCAGTCCCCTCCCCGCCTACGAGCAGTACTTC. This codes for CASSPLPAYEQYF. The rearrangement links TRBV2 to TRBJ2-7, with no clear D. CDR3 length equals 13 residues. CDR1 is SNHLY and CDR2 is FYNNEI in the germline V gene. The V and J ends lost 5 bases and 2 bases respectively, with 10 bases between them.

The chain couples TRBV28 to TRBJ1-5; TRBD1 matches at 7 bases. V dropped 7 bases and J dropped 0; count of bases not matched to a gene: 6. From germline, CDR1 is MDHEN and CDR2 SYDVKM. CDR3 length: 15 amino acids. The CDR3 region is CASNTGADSNQPQHF. CDR3 coding DNA: TGTGCCAGCAATACAGGGGCCGATAGCAATCAGCCCCAGCATTTT.

This chain uses TRBV18 with TRBJ1-4, with TRBD1 as a possible D gene (5 bases). Germline CDR1 is KGHSH and CDR2 is LQKENI. Trimming pared 4 bases from V and 5 bases from J, leaving 11 bases between. CDR3 length: 14 residues. CDR3: CASSRGHLNEKLFF. CDR3 bases: TGTGCCAGCTCACGGGGCCACTTAAATGAAAAACTGTTTTTT. Looking up the rest from reference TRBV18 and TRBJ1-4 gives the full variable domain: NAGVMQNPRHLVRRRGQEARLRCSPMKGHSHVYWYRQLPEEGLKFMVYLQKENIIDESGMPKERFSAEFPKEGPSILRIQQVVRGDSAAYFCASSRGHLNEKLFFGSGTQLSVL.

The CDR3 bases are TGTGCCAGCTCACCACCTTCCCAGGCTAAAAACATTCAGTACTTC. Residues: CASSPPSQAKNIQYF. The genes are TRBV18 and TRBJ2-4; no reliable D call. The V end lost 0 bases, the J end lost 4 bases, and 10 bases lay between the germline ends. The length of the CDR3 is 15 residues. CDR1 and CDR2 (germline): KGHSH, LQKENI.

The rearrangement joins TRBV27 to TRBJ2-3; 11 bases map to TRBD2. Germline lookup yields CDR1 MNHEY and CDR2 SMNVEV (reference sequence). CDR3 size: 14 residues. Trimming cost V 4 bases and J 5 bases; bases outside gene matches: 2. The CDR3 is CASSSGLAGDTQYF. CDR3 coding DNA: TGTGCCAGCAGTTCCGGACTAGCGGGAGATACGCAGTATTTT.

This clone was observed a handful of times. This chain uses TRBV6-5 with TRBJ2-1, with 7 positions matching TRBD1. This CDR3 contains 13 residues. V shed 8 bases, J shed 6 bases, and the junction held 7 bases outside the gene matches. CDR1 is MNHEY, CDR2 SVGAGI, per germline. DNA of the CDR3: TGTGCCAGCGGAAGGGGACAGACCAATGAGCAGTTCTTC. The encoded protein is CASGRGQTNEQFF.

This chain uses TRBV7-2 with TRBJ1-6; maybe TRBD1 (6 bases). The CDR3 loop spans 19 amino acids. In germline, CDR1 is SGHTA, CDR2 FQGNSA. Trimming took off 3 bases at V and 0 bases at J, with 18 bases between the two ends. CDR3 bases: TGTGCCAGCAGCTTTACAGGGTTGGCAATTCGCTCCTATAATTCACCCCTCCACTTT. Protein sequence: CASSFTGLAIRSYNSPLHF. The whole variable domain, filled in from reference TRBV7-2 and TRBJ1-6, reads GAGVSQSPSNKVTEKGKDVELRCDPISGHTALYWYRQSLGQGLEFLIYFQGNSAPDKSGLPSDRFSAERTGGSVSTLTIQRTQQEDSAVYLCASSFTGLAIRSYNSPLHFGNGTRLTVT.

The chain has TRBV15 and TRBJ1-6; no definite D call. Trimming took 2 bases from V and 9 from J, leaving 8 bases between them. CDR3 length: 13 amino acids. CDR1 is LNHNV, CDR2 YYDKDF, per germline (reference sequence). CDR3 nucleotides: TGTGCCACCAGCAGACCCGCGGGTTCACCCCTCCACTTT. Its translation: CATSRPAGSPLHF.

The CDR3: CASSLLASSYNEQFF. CDR3 bases: TGCGCCAGCAGCTTGCTAGCGTCCTCCTACAATGAGCAGTTCTTC. The chain has TRBV5-1 and TRBJ2-1; D may be TRBD2 (6 bases). Germline CDR1 reads SGHRS; CDR2 reads YFSETQ. The V and J ends lost 1 base and 0 bases respectively, with 8 bases between them. This CDR3 has 15 residues.

V usage is TRBV18 and J usage is TRBJ1-1, with D perhaps TRBD1 (6 bases). Germline values: CDR1 KGHSH, CDR2 LQKENI. There are 17 residues in the CDR3. The ends were cut back, 4 bases at V and 1 base at J, with 19 bases in the middle. The CDR3 DNA reads as TGTGCCAGCTCACGAAACACAGGGTCGGAGTGGAACACTGAAGCTTTCTTT. It is translated as CASSRNTGSEWNTEAFF. The full variable domain, in which reference TRBV18 and TRBJ1-1 provide the parts outside the CDR3, is NAGVMQNPRHLVRRRGQEARLRCSPMKGHSHVYWYRQLPEEGLKFMVYLQKENIIDESGMPKERFSAEFPKEGPSILRIQQVVRGDSAAYFCASSRNTGSEWNTEAFFGQGTRLTVV.

DNA for the CDR3: TGTGCCAGCAGCCACTCCTCGGGACAGCGATGGGCCGAGCAGTACTTC. This translates into CASSHSSGQRWAEQYF. The chain links TRBV14 to TRBJ2-7; 7 bases are a match to TRBD1. Germline CDR1 and CDR2: SGHDN and FVKESK. V lost 3 bases and J lost 6; bases outside the gene matches: 14. There are 16 residues in the CDR3. Together with reference TRBV14 and TRBJ2-7, the CDR3 gives the full variable domain: EAGVTQFPSHSVIEKGQTVTLRCDPISGHDNLYWYRRVMGKEIKFLLHFVKESKQDESGMPNNRFLAERTGGTYSTLKVQPAELEDSGVYFCASSHSSGQRWAEQYFGPGTRLTVT.